The 10 T cell receptor beta chains in this list originate from one sample, sequenced in a study of STAT5B mutations in CD4+ large granular lymphocyte leukemia. Sequencing used immunoSEQ multiplex PCR; TCRdb keeps in-frame clones, though not all of them. The table has some 21,000 clones, more than 65% seen once. The material sequenced was CD4+ T cells from blood buffy coats. The receptor source for this set is a human donor in good health.

The rearrangement joins TRBV5-4 to TRBJ2-1; possible D gene TRBD2, 6 bases. This CDR3 is built from 16 residues. V gave up 3 bases and J gave up 0 bases, with 13 bases separating them. Germline V gives CDR1 SGHNT, CDR2 YYREEE (reference sequence). The CDR3 protein is CASSSRDSSSYNEQFF. CDR3 bases: TGTGCCAGCAGCTCCCGGGACTCCAGCTCCTACAATGAGCAGTTCTTC.

The V gene is TRBV5-1, the J gene TRBJ1-1, with D perhaps matching TRBD1 (5 bases). The CDR3 sequence is 15 residues long. Germline CDR1 and CDR2: SGHRS and YFSETQ. V was trimmed by 0 bases and J by 5 bases, leaving 14 bases between them. The CDR3 sequence is CASSLAGGSETEAFF. The CDR3 DNA reads TGCGCCAGCAGCTTGGCCGGGGGTAGCGAAACTGAAGCTTTCTTT.

The table lists this clone with a count of one. V gene TRBV19 combines with J gene TRBJ2-2; TRBD2 agrees at 15 bases. Looked up from germline, CDR1 is LNHDA and CDR2 is SQIVND (reference sequence). J was trimmed by 0 bases and V by 5 bases; bases with no gene match: 7. The CDR3 covers 19 residues. Here the CDR3 DNA reads TGTGCCAGTAGTCTCCCCCGGACTAGCGGGGGGGCGAACACCGGGGAGCTGTTTTTT. This sequence encodes CASSLPRTSGGANTGELFF.

The gene calls are TRBV7-9 and TRBJ2-1, with D perhaps TRBD2 (5 bases). CDR1 and CDR2 (germline): SEHNR, FQNEAQ (reference sequence). The ends were cut back, 3 bases at V and 4 bases at J, with 13 bases in the middle. This CDR3 is built from 15 residues. The CDR3 nucleotides read TGTGCCAGCAGCTTGGTCCTAGCATCTTACAATGAGCAGTTCTTC. Translated: CASSLVLASYNEQFF.

The chain combines TRBV7-2 with TRBJ2-1; D is unresolved. CDR1 and CDR2 from the germline V gene are SGHTA and FQGNSA. Trimming removed 2 bases from V and 0 bases from J, with 8 bases in between. This CDR3 spans 15 amino acids. CDR3 region: CASSLKTSSYNEQFF. In DNA, the CDR3 is TGTGCCAGCAGCTTAAAGACGAGCTCCTACAATGAGCAGTTCTTC.

The chain carries TRBV7-2 and TRBJ2-3; 7 positions agree with TRBD1. Germline trimming cut 10 bases from V and 0 bases from J; bases unmatched to any gene: 7. Germline V gene lookup returns CDR1 SGHTA and CDR2 FQGNSA. The CDR3 totals 14 residues. The CDR3 DNA reads TGTGCCACCACCCGGGACAGTAGCACAGATACGCAGTATTTT. It specifies CATTRDSSTDTQYF.

This clone was detected a few times. This chain uses TRBV18 with TRBJ1-1; D gene uncertain. Per the germline V gene, CDR1 is KGHSH and CDR2 is LQKENI. Trimming cost V 2 bases and J 1 base, with 8 bases left between them. The CDR3 extends over 14 amino acids. In DNA form, the CDR3 reads TGTGCCAGCTCACCAGTCGACACGAACACTGAAGCTTTCTTT. It specifies CASSPVDTNTEAFF.

This clone has only a few counts. The CDR3 DNA reads as TGTGCCAGCAGCTTAGAATCCGGGACCCACGAGCAGTACTTC. Encoded protein: CASSLESGTHEQYF. This chain links TRBV7-2 with TRBJ2-7, with D perhaps assigned TRBD1 or TRBD2 (5 bases each). Looked up from germline, CDR1 is SGHTA and CDR2 is FQGNSA. CDR3 length equals 14 residues. Trimming stripped 1 base from V and 5 bases from J, with 12 bases between.

The chain carries TRBV5-6 and TRBJ2-7, with TRBD1 matching over 12 bases. Germline CDR1 SGHDT, CDR2 YYEEEE. The V gene end was trimmed by 3 bases and the J gene end by 3 bases; junction bases not matched to a gene: 7. The CDR3 totals 16 residues. The CDR3 bases are TGTGCCAGCAGCTCTACCGGGACAGGGGGCGTCTACGAGCAGTACTTC. Translating gives CASSSTGTGGVYEQYF.

The chain recombines TRBV6-5 with TRBJ2-7; the match to TRBD2 covers 12 bases. In germline, CDR1 is MNHEY, CDR2 SVGAGI. With V trimmed by 8 bases and J by 3 bases, 8 bases remained unmatched. This CDR3 is built from 15 residues. The CDR3 sequence: CASSASGGGIYEQYF. In DNA form, the CDR3 reads TGTGCCAGCTCGGCTAGCGGGGGGGGGATCTACGAGCAGTACTTC.